This T cell receptor (beta chain) was recovered during a study of T-cell reconstitution after alpha-beta-depleted transplantation in children. Germline values: CDR1 SNHLY, CDR2 FYNNEI. This CDR3 has 10 residues. With 7 bases removed from V and 8 bases from J, the gap between germline ends came to 6 bases. Study observations and caveats: Several hundred graft clones that had expanded were reportedly the source of alpha-beta T cells about two months after transplant. Newly generated T cells supplied most T-cell counts and diversity one year post-transplant. In some patients, recipient T cells and intrathymic progenitors surviving conditioning explained high day-60 diversity.

Turning to this clonotype: Its antigen remains unknown.

A library of TCRbeta sequences, prepared with unique molecular identifiers, was generated. TCRdb reprocessed the PCR reads via MiXCR and lists one record per CDR3 protein. This sample has approximately 1,000,000 distinct CDR3 sequences, with roughly 29% found just once. The genes are TRBV2 and TRBJ2-1; D is possibly TRBD2 (6 bases). This specimen consisted of PBMCs, mostly from graft donor cells, obtained 360 days after TCRalphabeta/CD19-depleted stem cell transplant. This clonotype was obtained from a boy in the first two years of life who had a stem cell transplant for SCID, so the T cells may come from the graft donor. Here the CDR3 reads CASTGDEQFF. Written as DNA, the CDR3 is TGTGCCAGCACGGGAGATGAGCAGTTCTTC.